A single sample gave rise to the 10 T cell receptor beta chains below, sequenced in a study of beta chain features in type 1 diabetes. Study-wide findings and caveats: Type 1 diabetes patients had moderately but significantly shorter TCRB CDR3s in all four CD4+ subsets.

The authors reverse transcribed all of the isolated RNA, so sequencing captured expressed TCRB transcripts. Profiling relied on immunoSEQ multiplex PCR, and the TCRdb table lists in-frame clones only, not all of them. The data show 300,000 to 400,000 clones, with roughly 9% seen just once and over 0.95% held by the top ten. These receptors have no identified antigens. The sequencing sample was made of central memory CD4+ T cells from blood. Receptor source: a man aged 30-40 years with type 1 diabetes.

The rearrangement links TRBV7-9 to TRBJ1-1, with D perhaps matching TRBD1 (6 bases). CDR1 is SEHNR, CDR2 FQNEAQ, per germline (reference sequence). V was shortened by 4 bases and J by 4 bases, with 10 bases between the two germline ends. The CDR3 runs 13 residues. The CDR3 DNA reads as TGTGCCAGCAGCTGGCAGGGGTCCACTGAAGCTTTCTTT. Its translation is CASSWQGSTEAFF.

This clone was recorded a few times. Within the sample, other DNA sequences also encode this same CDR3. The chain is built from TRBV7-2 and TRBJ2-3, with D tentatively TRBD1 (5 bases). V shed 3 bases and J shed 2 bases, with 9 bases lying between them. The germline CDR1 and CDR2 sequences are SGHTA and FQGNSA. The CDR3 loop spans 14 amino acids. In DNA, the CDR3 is TGTGCCAGCAGCTTGGGGCAGACCACAGATACGCAGTATTTT. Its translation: CASSLGQTTDTQYF. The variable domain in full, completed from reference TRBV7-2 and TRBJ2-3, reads GAGVSQSPSNKVTEKGKDVELRCDPISGHTALYWYRQSLGQGLEFLIYFQGNSAPDKSGLPSDRFSAERTGGSVSTLTIQRTQQEDSAVYLCASSLGQTTDTQYFGPGTRLTVL.

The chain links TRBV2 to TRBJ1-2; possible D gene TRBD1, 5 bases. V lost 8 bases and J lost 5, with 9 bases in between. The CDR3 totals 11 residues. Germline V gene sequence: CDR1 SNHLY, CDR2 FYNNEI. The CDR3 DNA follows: TGTGCCAGCGGGACGGAATATGGCTACACCTTC. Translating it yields CASGTEYGYTF.

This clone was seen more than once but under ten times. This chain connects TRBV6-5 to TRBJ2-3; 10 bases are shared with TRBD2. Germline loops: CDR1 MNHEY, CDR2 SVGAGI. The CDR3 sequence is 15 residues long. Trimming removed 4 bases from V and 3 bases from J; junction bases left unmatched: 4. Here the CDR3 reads CASSSPGLATDTQYF. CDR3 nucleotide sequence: TGTGCCAGCAGTTCGCCGGGACTAGCGACAGATACGCAGTATTTT.

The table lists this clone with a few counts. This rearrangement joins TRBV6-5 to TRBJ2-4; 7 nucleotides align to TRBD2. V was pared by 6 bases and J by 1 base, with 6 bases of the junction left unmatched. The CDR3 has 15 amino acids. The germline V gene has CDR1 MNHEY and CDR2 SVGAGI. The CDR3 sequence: CASSKRGEAKNIQYF. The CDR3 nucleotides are TGTGCCAGCAGCAAACGGGGGGAGGCCAAAAACATTCAGTACTTC.

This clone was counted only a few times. The CDR3 is CASSPRLAGTDTQYF. CDR3 DNA: TGTGCCAGTAGCCCGAGACTAGCGGGGACAGATACGCAGTATTTT. The rearrangement joins TRBV19 to TRBJ2-3; 11 positions agree with TRBD2. Germline CDR1 and CDR2: LNHDA and SQIVND (reference sequence). This CDR3 comprises 15 residues. The V and J ends lost 6 bases and 3 bases, in that order; junction bases with no gene match: 5.

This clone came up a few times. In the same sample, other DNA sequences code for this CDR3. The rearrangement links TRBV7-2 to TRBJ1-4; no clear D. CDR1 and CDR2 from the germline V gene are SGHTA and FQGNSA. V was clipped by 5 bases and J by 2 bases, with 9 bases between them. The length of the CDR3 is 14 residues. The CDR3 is CASSLGPTNEKLFF. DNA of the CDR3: TGTGCCAGCAGCCTTGGACCCACTAATGAAAAACTGTTTTTT.

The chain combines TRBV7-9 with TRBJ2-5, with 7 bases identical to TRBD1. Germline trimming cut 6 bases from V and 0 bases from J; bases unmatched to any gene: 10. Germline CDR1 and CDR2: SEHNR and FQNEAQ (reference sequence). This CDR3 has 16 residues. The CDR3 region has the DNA TGTGCCAGCAGACCTCAGGGGGACCCGTACCAAGAGACCCAGTACTTC. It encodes CASRPQGDPYQETQYF.

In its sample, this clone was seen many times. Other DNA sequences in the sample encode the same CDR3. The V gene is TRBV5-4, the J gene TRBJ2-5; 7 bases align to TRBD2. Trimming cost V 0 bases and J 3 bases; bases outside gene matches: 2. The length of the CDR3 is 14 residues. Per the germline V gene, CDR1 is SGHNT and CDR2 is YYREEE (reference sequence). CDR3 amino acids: CASSLELAEETQYF. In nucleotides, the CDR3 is TGTGCCAGCAGCTTGGAGCTAGCGGAAGAGACCCAGTACTTC. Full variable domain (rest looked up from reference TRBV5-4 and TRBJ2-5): ETGVTQSPTHLIKTRGQQVTLRCSSQSGHNTVSWYQQALGQGPQFIFQYYREEENGRGNFPPRFSGLQFPNYSSELNVNALELDDSALYLCASSLELAEETQYFGPGTRLLVL.

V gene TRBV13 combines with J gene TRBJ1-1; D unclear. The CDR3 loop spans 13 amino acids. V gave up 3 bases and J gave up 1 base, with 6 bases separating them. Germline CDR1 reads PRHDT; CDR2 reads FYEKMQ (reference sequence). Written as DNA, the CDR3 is TGTGCCAGCAGCTTCACCGGGAACACTGAAGCTTTCTTT. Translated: CASSFTGNTEAFF. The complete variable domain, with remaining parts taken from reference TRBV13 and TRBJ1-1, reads AAGVIQSPRHLIKEKRETATLKCYPIPRHDTVYWYQQGPGQDPQFLISFYEKMQSDKGSIPDRFSAQQFSDYHSELNMSSLELGDSALYFCASSFTGNTEAFFGQGTRLTVV.